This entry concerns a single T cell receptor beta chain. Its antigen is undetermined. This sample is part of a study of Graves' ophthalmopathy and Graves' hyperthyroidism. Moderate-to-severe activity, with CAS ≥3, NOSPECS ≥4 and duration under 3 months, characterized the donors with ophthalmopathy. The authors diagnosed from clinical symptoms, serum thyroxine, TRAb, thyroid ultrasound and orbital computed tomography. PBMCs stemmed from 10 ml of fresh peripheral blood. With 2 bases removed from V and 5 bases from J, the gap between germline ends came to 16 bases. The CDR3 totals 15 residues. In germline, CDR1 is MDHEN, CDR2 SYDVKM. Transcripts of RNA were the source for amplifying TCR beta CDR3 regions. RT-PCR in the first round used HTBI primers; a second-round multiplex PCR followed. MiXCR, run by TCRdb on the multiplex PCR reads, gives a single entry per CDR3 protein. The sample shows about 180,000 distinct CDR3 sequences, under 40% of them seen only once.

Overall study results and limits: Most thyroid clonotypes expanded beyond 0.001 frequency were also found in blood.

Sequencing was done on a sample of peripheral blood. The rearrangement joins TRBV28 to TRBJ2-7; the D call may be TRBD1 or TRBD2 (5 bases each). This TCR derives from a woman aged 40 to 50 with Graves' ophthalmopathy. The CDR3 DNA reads TGTGCCAGCAGTTTACGGGGCTCTCTTCAACACGAGCAGTACTTC. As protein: CASSLRGSLQHEQYF.